The 21 T cell receptor beta chains given below trace back to one sample, sequenced in a study of T-cell memory formation after mild COVID-19 (dated by TCRdb to 2020 to 2023). To prepare the library, 5' RACE was applied. These reads were obtained on an Illumina NovaSeq 6000. TCRdb trimmed the raw reads at Q25, called clones with MiXCR and kept productive beta chains. Each record represents a unique CDR3 protein, reported with the most common genes and DNA among its rows. Present in this sample are approximately 50,000 distinct CDR3 sequences, 12% of which were seen just once. Over 20% of the sample is held by the ten biggest clonotypes. Specimen: PBMCs or a T cell subset sorted from them (not recorded which). The receptors were gathered from a man between 18 and 29 years old who had mild COVID-19 (a few samples of this study predate the infection). The sample titles of this study are shuffled in the database, so cell type and time point are left out; the donor was told from shared clones.

This clonotype was observed a handful of times. The chain links TRBV18 to TRBJ2-7, with a possible D match to TRBD2 (6 bases). The V gene lost 2 bases and the J gene lost 6 bases, with 11 bases spanning the gap. Per germline, CDR1 KGHSH and CDR2 LQKENI. This CDR3 is built from 13 residues. The CDR3 region is CASSPRTKGEQYV. The CDR3 nucleotides are TGTGCCAGCTCACCAAGGACTAAGGGCGAGCAGTACGTC.

This chain uses TRBV12-3 or TRBV12-4 with TRBJ1-4; D uncertain. The CDR3 spans 14 residues. V lost 5 bases, J lost 2 bases, and 9 bases lay in between. The CDR3 here is CASSPSGTNEKLFF. In DNA form, the CDR3 reads TGTGCCAGCAGTCCTAGTGGGACTAATGAAAAACTGTTTTTT.

V is TRBV19 and J is TRBJ1-5; 8 bases fit TRBD1. V gave up 8 bases and J gave up 4 bases; unmatched junction bases: 10. The CDR3 has 15 residues. Germline CDR1 and CDR2: LNHDA and SQIVND (reference sequence). The CDR3 region has the DNA TGTGCCAGTGGGGGGACAGGCCACCGGAATCAGCCCCAGCATTTT. As protein: CASGGTGHRNQPQHF.

The table lists this clonotype with many counts. The rearrangement links TRBV24-1 to TRBJ2-1, with 8 bases matching TRBD1. V shed 1 base and J 8 bases; nucleotides not matched to a gene: 3. CDR1 KGHDR and CDR2 SFDVKD come from the germline V gene. This CDR3 contains 14 residues. The CDR3 sequence is CATSDLQGEYEQFF. CDR3 nucleotides: TGTGCCACCAGTGATTTACAGGGGGAATATGAGCAGTTCTTC.

This chain uses TRBV7-3 with TRBJ1-1; D may be TRBD1 (6 bases). Looked up from germline, CDR1 is SGHTA and CDR2 is FQGTGA. The germline V and J ends were trimmed by 5 bases and 7 bases, with 17 bases remaining between them. The CDR3 extends over 14 amino acids. Here the CDR3 DNA reads TGTGCCAGCAGCCCCACGGCCGGGGGCGGTGAAGCTTTCTTT. Its translation: CASSPTAGGGEAFF.

This clonotype turned up a few times. The V gene is TRBV27, the J gene TRBJ1-6; D not certain. Trimming took 6 bases from V and 10 from J, leaving 13 bases between them. Germline values: CDR1 MNHEY, CDR2 SMNVEV (reference sequence). CDR3 length: 13 amino acids. CDR3 DNA: TGTGCCAGCAGCCCCCAGTCTTACTCACCCCTCCACTTT. This sequence encodes CASSPQSYSPLHF.

The chain couples TRBV6-4 to TRBJ2-1, with TRBD2 matching over 8 bases. Germline CDR1 MRHNA, CDR2 SNTAGT. The CDR3 totals 13 residues. Germline trimming cut 5 bases from V and 5 bases from J; bases unmatched to any gene: 2. The CDR3 loop reads CASSPTSDNEQFF. CDR3 nucleotide sequence: TGTGCCAGCAGTCCGACTAGCGACAATGAGCAGTTCTTC.

The chain is built from TRBV5-1 and TRBJ1-5, with D unclear. V dropped 0 bases and J dropped 4 bases, with 5 bases sitting between them. The length of the CDR3 is 13 residues. CDR1 and CDR2 (germline): SGHRS, YFSETQ. The chain's CDR3 is CASSLGANQPQHF. DNA of the CDR3: TGCGCCAGCAGCTTGGGTGCAAATCAGCCCCAGCATTTT.

This clonotype turned up a few times. This chain joins TRBV7-8 and TRBJ2-7; D remains ambiguous. The V and J ends lost 5 bases and 2 bases respectively, with 10 bases between them. CDR3 length: 13 amino acids. Germline CDR1 is SGHVS and CDR2 is FQNEAQ. CDR3 protein: CASSRRVTYEQYF. CDR3 in DNA: TGTGCCAGCAGCCGACGGGTCACCTACGAGCAGTACTTC.

This chain joins TRBV28 and TRBJ2-3; TRBD2 aligns across 7 bases. V was pared by 10 bases and J by 8 bases, with 12 bases of the junction left unmatched. This CDR3 has 13 residues. Germline V CDR1 and CDR2: MDHEN, SYDVKM. The CDR3 nucleotides are TGTGCCACCCTGGCGGGGGTGTTTGGTACGCAGTATTTT. Encoded protein: CATLAGVFGTQYF.

This clonotype has a count of ten or more. The chain recombines TRBV9 with TRBJ2-5; 10 bases are a match to TRBD2. Trimming at V came to 4 bases and at J to 4 bases, leaving 10 bases not matched to a gene. Germline-derived CDR1 and CDR2 are SGDLS and YYNGEE. The CDR3 length is 16 residues. The CDR3 loop is CASSPYSGGPGETQYF. CDR3 in DNA: TGTGCCAGCAGCCCCTATAGCGGGGGGCCAGGAGAGACCCAGTACTTC.

This clonotype has at least ten counts. This chain uses TRBV7-9 with TRBJ2-2; unclear D gene. The germline gives CDR1 SEHNR, CDR2 FQNEAQ (reference sequence). The ends were cut back, 2 bases at V and 6 bases at J, with 13 bases in the middle. There are 15 residues in the CDR3. As DNA, the CDR3 is TGTGCCAGCAGCTTAAGAAGGCCCGCACCCGGGGAGCTGTTTTTT. Its translation: CASSLRRPAPGELFF.

This clonotype was counted between two and nine times. This chain links TRBV12-3 or TRBV12-4 with TRBJ2-5, with D possibly called TRBD1 or TRBD2 (5 bases each). Trimming removed 5 bases at V and 5 bases at J, with 15 bases between. The CDR3 is made up of 14 amino acids. The CDR3 region is CASSPGPVRETQYF. The DNA for the CDR3 is TGTGCCAGCAGTCCGGGACCGGTCAGGGAGACCCAGTACTTC.

This clonotype was picked up a small number of times. DNA for the CDR3: TGCGCCAGCAGCTTGGAGGGGGGAATCCAAGAGACCCAGTACTTC. Translating it yields CASSLEGGIQETQYF. The gene calls are TRBV5-1 and TRBJ2-5; D assignment may be TRBD1 or TRBD2 (6 bases each). The CDR3 has 15 amino acids. Trimming took 0 bases from V and 1 from J, leaving 10 bases between them. Per the germline V gene, CDR1 is SGHRS and CDR2 is YFSETQ.

This clonotype was counted at least ten times. This chain uses TRBV20-1 with TRBJ2-3, with D possibly matching TRBD1 (6 bases). V lost 5 bases to trimming and J lost 2 bases, with 11 bases between them. The CDR3 covers 13 residues. Germline CDR1 DFQATT, CDR2 SNEGSKA (reference sequence). The CDR3 region is CSAQDSTTDTQYF. DNA of the CDR3: TGCAGTGCTCAGGACAGTACCACAGATACGCAGTATTTT.

This clonotype was counted only a few times. The J gene is TRBJ2-5, the V gene TRBV5-5, with 7 positions matching TRBD2. The CDR3 spans 15 residues. Germline CDR1 SGHKS, CDR2 YYEKEE (reference sequence). The ends lost 4 bases at V and 1 base at J; junction bases unmatched: 7. The DNA of the CDR3 is TGTGCCAGCAGCCGTCCCGGGGGGAGCCAAGAGACCCAGTACTTC. As protein: CASSRPGGSQETQYF.

This chain uses TRBV6-6 with TRBJ1-2; D unclear. CDR1 MNHNY and CDR2 SVGAGI come from the germline V gene (reference sequence). The CDR3 totals 15 residues. Trimming stripped 2 bases from V and 8 bases from J, with 18 bases between. The CDR3 loop is CASSYISSGLLGYTF. In DNA, the CDR3 is TGTGCCAGCAGTTACATTTCGTCCGGGTTGTTGGGCTACACCTTC.

This clonotype has more than one count but fewer than ten. The rearrangement links TRBV24-1 to TRBJ1-5; D is possibly TRBD1 (5 bases). The germline V gene encodes CDR1 KGHDR and CDR2 SFDVKD. V shed 4 bases and J shed 7 bases, with 10 bases lying between them. The CDR3 is 13 amino acids. CDR3 sequence (DNA): TGTGCCACCAGTGAGAGGGGAGAACAGCCCCAGCATTTT. Residues: CATSERGEQPQHF.

This clonotype has a count of ten or more. The V gene is TRBV12-3 or TRBV12-4, the J gene TRBJ1-5; no firm D call. With 1 base removed from V and 5 bases from J, the gap between germline ends came to 12 bases. The CDR3 contains 15 residues. The CDR3 coding sequence is TGTGCCAGCAGTTTAGGGCAGTCCCCCGATCAGCCCCAGCATTTT. Amino acid sequence: CASSLGQSPDQPQHF.

The rearrangement uses TRBV7-3 and TRBJ2-2; TRBD1 matches 7 bases. V gave up 4 bases and J gave up 4 bases; unmatched junction bases: 3. CDR1 is SGHTA, CDR2 FQGTGA, per germline. The CDR3 extends over 14 amino acids. The CDR3 coding sequence is TGTGCCAGCAGCTCAACAGGGGCCACCGGGGAGCTGTTTTTT. Residues: CASSSTGATGELFF.

Many counts were recorded for this clonotype. V gene TRBV12-3 or TRBV12-4 combines with J gene TRBJ2-5; a weak D match, TRBD2 (7 bases). The CDR3 runs 16 residues. Between the trimmed V and J ends, which lost 5 bases and 5 bases, there was a span of 21 bases. In nucleotides, the CDR3 is TGTGCCAGCAGTGGTACCCAATCAGGGGAGGGCGAGACCCAGTACTTC. Residues: CASSGTQSGEGETQYF.